This TCR beta chain was identified during a study of OX40 agonist ivuxolimab in advanced cancers. Study as a whole: Intravenous ivuxolimab at 0.01 to 10 mg/kg was given to patients every 2 weeks. Subjects had a mean age of around 60 years, with a range of 23 to 79; around 80% were male.

Study-wide results and limits: In general, CD8+ T cells held more expanded clones than CD4+ did, on average. At doses 0.1 to 3.0 mg/kg, CD4+ and CD8+ clones expanded.

In regard to this clone: What it binds is not known.

The CDR3 runs to 13 residues. Germline CDR1 and CDR2: MNHNS and SASEGT. The V end was cut by 6 bases, the J end by 7 bases, with 15 bases between. Assay used: immunoSEQ multiplex PCR; TCRdb lists only in-frame clones, some missing. Altogether fewer than 55,000 clones are present, approximately 78% being singletons, with the ten largest covering nearly 0.7%. The chain recombines TRBV6-1 with TRBJ1-1, with TRBD1 as a possible D gene (6 bases). The TCR comes from an adult with an advanced solid tumor such as melanoma, head and neck, liver or kidney cancer. The source was CD4+ or CD8+ T cells sorted from blood, collected in a trial of the OX40 agonist ivuxolimab. CDR3 sequence: CASRPGQRGEAFF. The CDR3 DNA is TGTGCCAGCAGGCCCGGACAGAGGGGTGAAGCTTTCTTT.